This T cell receptor (beta chain) was documented in a study of CD8 T cells in ankylosing spondylitis. Study-level findings and limits: A TCR beta motif of about 8 highly homologous variants seemed to mark ankylosing spondylitis blood. Reactive arthritis synovial fluid and blood were previously reported to contain some motif variants.

Germline V CDR1 and CDR2: KGHDR, SFDVKD. V was clipped by 4 bases and J by 7 bases; unmatched bases: 7. The CDR3 runs 15 residues. On this clonotype itself: The antigen remains unidentified.

TCRdb recomputed calls from the 5' RACE reads with MiXCR, one row per CDR3 protein. The sample lists 310,000 or so distinct CDR3 sequences; 15% to 20% were seen once. This TCR was recovered from a male donor with ankylosing spondylitis or in good health (not recorded which). The sequencing sample was made of blood, either unsorted or a sorted T cell fraction (not recorded which). The chain uses TRBV24-1 and TRBJ2-1; 9 nucleotides agree with TRBD1. The CDR3 sequence: CATSEQTGGGNEQFF. In nucleotides, the CDR3 is TGTGCCACCAGTGAACAGACAGGGGGAGGGAATGAGCAGTTCTTC.